This T cell receptor beta chain originates from a study of blood T cell repertoires in COVID-19. The data were produced by immunoSEQ multiplex PCR, yet TCRdb's version contains in-frame clones alone and is incomplete. The sample holds roughly 77,000 clones, 76% seen once. Germline V gene lookup returns CDR1 SGHAT and CDR2 FQNNGV. CDR3 length: 13 residues. V was clipped by 5 bases and J by 4 bases; unmatched bases: 3. The source material was peripheral blood. This clonotype was obtained from a man aged 55-75 years with COVID-19, enrolled during active disease. The chain carries TRBV11-2 and TRBJ2-3; 7 bases agree with TRBD1. The CDR3 coding sequence is TGTGCCAGCAGCCCTACAGGGGCAGATACGCAGTATTTT. Amino acid sequence: CASSPTGADTQYF. Looking up the rest from reference TRBV11-2 and TRBJ2-3 gives the full variable domain: EAGVAQSPRYKIIEKRQSVAFWCNPISGHATLYWYQQILGQGPKLLIQFQNNGVVDDSQLPKDRFSAERLKGVDSTLKIQPAKLEDSAVYLCASSPTGADTQYFGPGTRLTVL.